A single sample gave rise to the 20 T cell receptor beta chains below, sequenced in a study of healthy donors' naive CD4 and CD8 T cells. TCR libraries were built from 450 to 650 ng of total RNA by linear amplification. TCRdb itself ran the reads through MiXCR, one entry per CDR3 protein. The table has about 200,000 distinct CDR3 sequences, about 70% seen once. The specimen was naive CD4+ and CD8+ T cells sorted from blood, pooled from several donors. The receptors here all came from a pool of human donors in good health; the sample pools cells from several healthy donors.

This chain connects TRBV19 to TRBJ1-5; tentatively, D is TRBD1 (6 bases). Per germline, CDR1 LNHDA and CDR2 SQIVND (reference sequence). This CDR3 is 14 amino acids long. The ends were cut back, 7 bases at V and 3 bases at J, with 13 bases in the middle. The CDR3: CASKLWGPNQPQHF. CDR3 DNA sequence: TGTGCCAGTAAGTTATGGGGGCCCAATCAGCCCCAGCATTTT.

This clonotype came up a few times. The CDR3 sequence: CSARGHSYNEQFF. The CDR3 bases are TGCAGTGCTAGAGGTCACTCCTACAATGAGCAGTTCTTC. The rearrangement joins TRBV20-1 to TRBJ2-1; D gene unclear. V shed 1 base and J shed 0 bases, with 4 bases lying between them. The CDR3 extends over 13 amino acids. Germline V gene data show CDR1 as DFQATT and CDR2 as SNEGSKA (reference sequence).

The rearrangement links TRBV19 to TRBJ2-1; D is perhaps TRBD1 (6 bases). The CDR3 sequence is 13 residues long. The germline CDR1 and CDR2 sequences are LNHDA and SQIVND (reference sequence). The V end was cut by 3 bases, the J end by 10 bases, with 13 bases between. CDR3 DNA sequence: TGTGCCAGTAGTATCGGGGCACAGGGAGAGCAGTTCTTC. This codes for CASSIGAQGEQFF.

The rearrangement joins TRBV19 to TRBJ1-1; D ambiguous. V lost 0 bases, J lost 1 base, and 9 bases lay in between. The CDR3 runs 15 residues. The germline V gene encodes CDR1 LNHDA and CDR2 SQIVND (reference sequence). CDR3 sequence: CASSIDDLPNTEAFF. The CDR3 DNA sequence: TGTGCCAGTAGTATAGACGATCTCCCGAACACTGAAGCTTTCTTT.

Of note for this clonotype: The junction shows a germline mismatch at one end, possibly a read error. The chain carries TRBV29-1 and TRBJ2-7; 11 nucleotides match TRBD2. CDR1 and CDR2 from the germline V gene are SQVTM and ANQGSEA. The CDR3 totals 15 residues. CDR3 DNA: TGCAGCGTGGAAGGGACTAGCGGCACATCCTACGAGCAGTACTTC. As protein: CSVEGTSGTSYEQYF.

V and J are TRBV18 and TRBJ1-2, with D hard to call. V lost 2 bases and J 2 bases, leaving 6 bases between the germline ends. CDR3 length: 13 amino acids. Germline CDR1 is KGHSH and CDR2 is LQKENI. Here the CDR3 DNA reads TGTGCCAGCTCACCAACGGACAACTATGGCTACACCTTC. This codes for CASSPTDNYGYTF.

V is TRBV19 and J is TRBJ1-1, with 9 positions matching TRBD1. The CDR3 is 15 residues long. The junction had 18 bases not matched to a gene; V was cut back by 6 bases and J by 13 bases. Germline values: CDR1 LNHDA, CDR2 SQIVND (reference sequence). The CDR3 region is CASRTGGSDTPSDFF. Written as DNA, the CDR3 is TGTGCCAGTAGGACAGGGGGGAGTGATACGCCCAGCGATTTCTTT.

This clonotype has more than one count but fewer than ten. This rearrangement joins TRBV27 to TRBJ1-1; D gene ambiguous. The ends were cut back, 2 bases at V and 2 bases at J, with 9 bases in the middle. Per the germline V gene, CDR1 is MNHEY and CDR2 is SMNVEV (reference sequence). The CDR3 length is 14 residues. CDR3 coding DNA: TGTGCCAGCAGTTTAACCGGTACCAACACTGAAGCTTTCTTT. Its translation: CASSLTGTNTEAFF.

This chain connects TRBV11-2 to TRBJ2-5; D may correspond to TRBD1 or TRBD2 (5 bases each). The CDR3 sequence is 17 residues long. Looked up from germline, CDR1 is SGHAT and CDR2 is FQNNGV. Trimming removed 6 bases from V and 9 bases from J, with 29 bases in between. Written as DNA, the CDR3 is TGTGCCAGCAGATCCACGCACGGGAACCGGGGCATGGCTGCCCAGTACTTC. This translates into CASRSTHGNRGMAAQYF.

This chain's CDR3 is CASSLQGATNQPQHF. The CDR3 bases are TGTGCCAGCAGCTTACAGGGGGCTACCAATCAGCCCCAGCATTTT. The rearrangement joins TRBV7-2 to TRBJ1-5; 8 positions agree with TRBD1. Germline CDR1 SGHTA, CDR2 FQGNSA. The CDR3 is 15 residues long. Trimming removed 2 bases from V and 3 bases from J; junction bases left unmatched: 3.

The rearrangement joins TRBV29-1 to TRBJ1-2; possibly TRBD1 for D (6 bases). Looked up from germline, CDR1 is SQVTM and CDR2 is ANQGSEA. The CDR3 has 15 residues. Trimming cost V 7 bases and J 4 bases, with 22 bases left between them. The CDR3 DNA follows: TGCAGCGCTTATGTTAGAATACAGGGCACCTATGGCTACACCTTC. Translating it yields CSAYVRIQGTYGYTF.

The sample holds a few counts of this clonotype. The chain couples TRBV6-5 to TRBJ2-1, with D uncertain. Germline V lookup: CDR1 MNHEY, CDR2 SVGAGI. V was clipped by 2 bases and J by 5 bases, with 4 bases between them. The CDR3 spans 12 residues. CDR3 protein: CASSYDNNEQFF. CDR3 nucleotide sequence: TGTGCCAGCAGTTACGACAACAATGAGCAGTTCTTC.

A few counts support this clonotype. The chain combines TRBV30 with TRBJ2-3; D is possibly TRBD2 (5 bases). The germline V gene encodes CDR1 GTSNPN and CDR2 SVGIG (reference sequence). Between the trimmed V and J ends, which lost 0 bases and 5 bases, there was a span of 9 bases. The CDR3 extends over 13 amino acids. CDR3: CAWSVTGIDTQYF. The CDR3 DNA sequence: TGTGCCTGGAGTGTAACCGGGATAGATACGCAGTATTTT.

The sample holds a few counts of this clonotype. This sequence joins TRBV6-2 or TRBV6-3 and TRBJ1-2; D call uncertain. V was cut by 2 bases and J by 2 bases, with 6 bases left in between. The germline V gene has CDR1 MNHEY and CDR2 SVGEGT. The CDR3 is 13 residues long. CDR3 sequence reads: CASSYDGNYGYTF. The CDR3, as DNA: TGTGCCAGCAGTTACGACGGCAACTATGGCTACACCTTC.

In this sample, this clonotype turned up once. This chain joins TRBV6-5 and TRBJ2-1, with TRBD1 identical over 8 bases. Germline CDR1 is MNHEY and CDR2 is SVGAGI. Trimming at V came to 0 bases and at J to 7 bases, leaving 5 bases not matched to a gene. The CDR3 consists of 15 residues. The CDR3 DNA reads TGTGCCAGCAGTTACTCAACAGGGGGTGGTAATGAGCAGTTCTTC. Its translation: CASSYSTGGGNEQFF.

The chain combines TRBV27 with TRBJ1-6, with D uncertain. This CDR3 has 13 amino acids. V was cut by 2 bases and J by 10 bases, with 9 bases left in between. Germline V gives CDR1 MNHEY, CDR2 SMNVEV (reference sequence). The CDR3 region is CASSLNLMSPLHF. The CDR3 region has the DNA TGTGCCAGCAGTTTAAACCTCATGTCACCCCTCCACTTT.

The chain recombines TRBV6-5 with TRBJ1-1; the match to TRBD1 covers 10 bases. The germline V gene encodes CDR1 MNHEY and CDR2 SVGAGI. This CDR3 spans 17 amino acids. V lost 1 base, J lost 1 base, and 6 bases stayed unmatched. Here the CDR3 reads CASSYYRDRGSNTEAFF. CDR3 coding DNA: TGTGCCAGCAGTTACTACCGGGACAGGGGTTCGAACACTGAAGCTTTCTTT.

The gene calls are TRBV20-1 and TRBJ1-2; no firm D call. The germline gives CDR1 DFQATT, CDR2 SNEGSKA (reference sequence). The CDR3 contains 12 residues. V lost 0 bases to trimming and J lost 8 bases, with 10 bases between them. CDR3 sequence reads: CSARERARGYTF. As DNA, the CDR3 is TGCAGTGCTAGAGAGAGGGCGCGGGGCTACACCTTC.

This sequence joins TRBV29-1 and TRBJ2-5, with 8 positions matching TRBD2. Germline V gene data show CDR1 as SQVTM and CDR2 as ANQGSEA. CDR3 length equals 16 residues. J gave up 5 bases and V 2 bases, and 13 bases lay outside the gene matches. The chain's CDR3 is CSVESASGFLGETQYF. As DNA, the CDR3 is TGCAGCGTTGAAAGCGCTAGCGGGTTCCTCGGGGAGACCCAGTACTTC.

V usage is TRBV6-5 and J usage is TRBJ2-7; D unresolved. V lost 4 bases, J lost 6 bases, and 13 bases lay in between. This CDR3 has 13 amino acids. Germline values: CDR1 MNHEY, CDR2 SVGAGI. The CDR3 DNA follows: TGTGCCAGCAGTTTAGGGCACATCGGCGAGCAGTACTTC. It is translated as CASSLGHIGEQYF.